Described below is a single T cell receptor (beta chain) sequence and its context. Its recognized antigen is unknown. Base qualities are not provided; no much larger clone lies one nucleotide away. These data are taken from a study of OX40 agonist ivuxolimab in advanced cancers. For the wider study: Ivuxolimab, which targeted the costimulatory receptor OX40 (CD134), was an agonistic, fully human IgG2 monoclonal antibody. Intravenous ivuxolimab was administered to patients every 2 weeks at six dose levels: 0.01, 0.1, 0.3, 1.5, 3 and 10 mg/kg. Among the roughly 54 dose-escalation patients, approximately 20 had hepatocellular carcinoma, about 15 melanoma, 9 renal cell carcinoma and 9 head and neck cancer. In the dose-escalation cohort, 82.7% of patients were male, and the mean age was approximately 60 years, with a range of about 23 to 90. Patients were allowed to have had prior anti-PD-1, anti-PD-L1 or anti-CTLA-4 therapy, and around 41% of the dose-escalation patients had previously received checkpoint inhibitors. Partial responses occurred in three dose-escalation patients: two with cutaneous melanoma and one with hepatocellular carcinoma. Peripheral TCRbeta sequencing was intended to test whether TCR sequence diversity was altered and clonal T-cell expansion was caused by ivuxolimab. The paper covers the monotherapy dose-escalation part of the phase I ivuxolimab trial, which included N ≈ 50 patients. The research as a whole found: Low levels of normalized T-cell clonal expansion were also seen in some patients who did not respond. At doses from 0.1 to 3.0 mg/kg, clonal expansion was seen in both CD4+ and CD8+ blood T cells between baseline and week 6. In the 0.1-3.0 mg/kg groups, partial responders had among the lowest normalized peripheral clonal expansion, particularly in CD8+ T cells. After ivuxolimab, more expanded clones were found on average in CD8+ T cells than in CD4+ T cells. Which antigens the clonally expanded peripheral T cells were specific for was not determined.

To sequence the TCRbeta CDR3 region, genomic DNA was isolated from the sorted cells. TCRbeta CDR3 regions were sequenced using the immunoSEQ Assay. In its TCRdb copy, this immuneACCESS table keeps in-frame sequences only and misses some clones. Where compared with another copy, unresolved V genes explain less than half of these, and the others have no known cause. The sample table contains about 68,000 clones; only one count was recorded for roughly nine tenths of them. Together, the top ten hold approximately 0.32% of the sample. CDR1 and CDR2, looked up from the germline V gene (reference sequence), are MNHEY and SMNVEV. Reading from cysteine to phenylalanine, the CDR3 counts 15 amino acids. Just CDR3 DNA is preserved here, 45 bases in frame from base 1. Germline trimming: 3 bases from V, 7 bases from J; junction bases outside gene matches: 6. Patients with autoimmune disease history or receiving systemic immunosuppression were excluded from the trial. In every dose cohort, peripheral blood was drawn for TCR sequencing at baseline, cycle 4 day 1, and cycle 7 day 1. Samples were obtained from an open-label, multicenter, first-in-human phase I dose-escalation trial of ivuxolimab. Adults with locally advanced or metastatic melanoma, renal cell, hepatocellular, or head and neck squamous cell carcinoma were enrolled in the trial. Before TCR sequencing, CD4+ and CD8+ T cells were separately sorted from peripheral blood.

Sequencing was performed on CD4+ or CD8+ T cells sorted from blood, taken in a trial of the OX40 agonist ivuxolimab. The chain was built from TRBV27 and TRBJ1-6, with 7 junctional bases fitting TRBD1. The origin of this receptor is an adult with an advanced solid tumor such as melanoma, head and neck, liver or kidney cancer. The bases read TGTGCCAGCAGTTTCCGGGACAGATTCAATTCACCCCTCCACTTT. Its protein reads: CASSFRDRFNSPLHF.